A single T cell receptor beta chain is shown here with its context. Its cognate antigen has yet to be identified. Base-call qualities are not available, and no considerably larger clone is one nucleotide away. This entry is derived from a study of beta chain features in type 1 diabetes (dated by TCRdb to the late 2010s). At the level of the whole study: Mean age, gender distribution, total cell number and subset yield did not differ between patients and healthy donors. The study compared the TCRB repertoires of sorted circulating CD4+ T cell subsets in recently diagnosed type 1 diabetes patients with those in matched healthy donors. A total of over 95,000,000 sorted cells were examined across all samples, and RNA yield correlated strongly with the number of cells per subset. Naive and central memory subsets were obtained from all 30 or so donors, but regulatory and stem cell-like memory subsets were isolated from only 8 patients and roughly eight healthy donors. Study-level results and caveats: The naive, central memory and regulatory TCRB repertoires appeared to resemble one another more closely among patients than among healthy donors. Because the HLA sub-analyses included only small numbers of individuals, any influence of HLA type on TCRB rearrangement was left unresolved. Fewer insertions and more nucleotide deletions at VDJ recombination sites were observed in patients with type 1 diabetes, implying thymic rearrangement abnormalities. PCR might favor shorter templates, but patient and control samples were amplified and corrected together, so any skew would affect both groups equally. Sequencing cDNA rather than genomic DNA could over-represent highly expressing activated cells, although activation and CD3 levels did not differ between groups. In all four CD4+ subsets, TCRB CDR3 length was moderately but significantly shorter in type 1 diabetes patients.

There are 17 amino acids in the CDR3, from cysteine to phenylalanine inclusive. Left in the record is the CDR3 DNA by itself, 51 bases read in frame from the first base. Trimming takes 5 bases off V and 1 base off J; junction bases not matched to a gene: 12. CDR1 is given as SGHTA and CDR2 as FQGNSA, both from the germline V gene. The High Capacity cDNA Reverse Transcription Kit was used to reverse transcribe all of the isolated RNA, meaning that expressed TCRB transcripts were what got sequenced. Deep immunoSEQ sequencing was applied to naive, central memory and regulatory T cell samples, giving an average of around 3.4 million total reads per sample. After sorted cells were lysed in RLT buffer, RNA was extracted with DNase-treated RNeasy Micro or Mini kits, with the choice depending on cell number. To prevent cross-contamination, every cell subset was processed on its own, while patient and healthy donor samples were processed together. Using the immunoSEQ multiplex PCR, TCRB sequences were amplified from cDNA into 87-bp fragments spanning the CDR3 region. Sequencing of the amplicons was done on the Illumina HiSeq platform. For the original study's pipeline: Synthetic template baselines were used to correct PCR bias computationally, reads within Hamming distance 2 were collapsed, and singletons that could not be merged were discarded. Reads were aligned against IMGT so that V, D and J genes, CDR3 length and insertions or deletions at six rearrangement sites could be assigned. Within each subset, clonotype counts were normalized to the number of sorted cells before true diversity and Gini coefficients were calculated with the tcR R package. The overlap coefficient, calculated on TCRB nucleotide sequences, was used to measure repertoire sharing. Held by TCRdb, this immuneACCESS table contains in-frame sequences only and omits some clones. Under half of the omission traces to an unresolved V gene where checked; the cause of the rest is unknown. V and J calls and clone size are given by that table; D and trimming were obtained from the DNA. The table for this sample lists about 150,000 clones; roughly an eighth of them were counted only once. The top ten clonotypes cover around 1.2% of the sample.

Each donor gave one peripheral blood draw, approximately 110 mL on average, collected into heparinised tubes. A BD FACSAria II was used to sort naive, central memory, regulatory and stem cell-like memory CD4+ T cells with a panel that included CD45RO, CCR7, CD25, CD127, CD95 and CD27. All sorted populations exceeded 95% purity. Right away, PBMCs were isolated by Lymphoprep density gradient centrifugation and were stained directly, with no culture step. Samples were stained and sorted in pairs, with one healthy donor and one patient per experiment, so that batch effects were minimized. Input material: central memory CD4+ T cells from blood. The sequence came from a man between 18 and 29 years old with type 1 diabetes. Rearrangement joined TRBV7-2 to TRBJ2-7; 9 nucleotides in the junction match TRBD2. The nucleotides are TGTGCCAGCAGCACGGGCCTGGGAGCGGGGGGATCCTACGAGCAGTACTTC. Its protein product is CASSTGLGAGGSYEQYF. The entire variable domain, with the stretches around the CDR3 drawn from the reference TRBV7-2 and TRBJ2-7 proteins, is GAGVSQSPSNKVTEKGKDVELRCDPISGHTALYWYRQSLGQGLEFLIYFQGNSAPDKSGLPSDRFSAERTGGSVSTLTIQRTQQEDSAVYLCASSTGLGAGGSYEQYFGPGTRLTVT.